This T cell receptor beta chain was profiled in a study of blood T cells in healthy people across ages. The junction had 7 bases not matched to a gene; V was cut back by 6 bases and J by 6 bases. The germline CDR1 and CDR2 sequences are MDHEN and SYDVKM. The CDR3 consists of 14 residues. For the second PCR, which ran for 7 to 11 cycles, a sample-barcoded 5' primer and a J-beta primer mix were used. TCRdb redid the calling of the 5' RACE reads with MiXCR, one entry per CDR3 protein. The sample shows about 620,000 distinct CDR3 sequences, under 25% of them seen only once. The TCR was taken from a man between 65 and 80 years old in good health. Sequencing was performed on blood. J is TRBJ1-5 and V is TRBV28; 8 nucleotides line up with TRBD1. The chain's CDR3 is CASRAGQGIQPQHF. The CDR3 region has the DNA TGTGCCAGCAGGGCCGGACAGGGCATTCAGCCCCAGCATTTT.